This T cell receptor (beta chain) is from a study of regulatory T cells in long-lasting Graves disease. Notes on the study in general: Persistent disease preferred TRBV28, TRBJ1-2 and TRBJ2-5. Peripheral blood alone, not thyroid tissue, underwent study. Whereas new patients shared 950 to 1,000 public clonotypes, persistent patients shared more, at 2,500 to 3,500.

The authors built TCR beta libraries using iRepertoire HTBI primers and Arm-PCR of CDR3 regions. TCRdb ran MiXCR on the multiplex PCR reads and lists one entry per CDR3 protein. Of fewer than 550,000 distinct CDR3 sequences listed, about 22% are singletons. Time point: persistent/refractory GD, antithyroid drugs over 5 years with positive TRAb. After RNA was extracted from PBMCs, the TCR library was made from it. An endocrinology department in Xi'an, China, recruited the patients. With 1 base removed from V and 5 bases from J, the gap between germline ends came to 3 bases. The V gene's germline CDR1 is LGHDT and CDR2 YNNKEL (reference sequence). The CDR3 has 11 amino acids. In this sample, this clonotype turned up many times. Its antigen is unknown.

The sample in question was peripheral blood mononuclear cells (PBMCs), obtained when the disease was refractory, from a patient treated with antithyroid drugs. This clonotype originated in a female donor with Graves disease. The chain joins TRBV3-1 to TRBJ2-7; no clear D gene. The CDR3 spells CASSQVHEQYF. In nucleotides, the CDR3 is TGTGCCAGCAGCCAAGTCCACGAGCAGTACTTC.